This TCR beta chain was sequenced for a study of blood T cell repertoires in COVID-19 (dated by TCRdb to about 2020). Looking at the study overall: The collaborator samples originated in the United States, Italy and Spain and spanned the acute and convalescent phases of COVID-19. Subjects who had been exposed to COVID-19, were actively infected with it, or had recovered from it provided the deeply sampled blood TCRbeta repertoires that made up the dataset. The repertoires were released in a freely available public database intended as a resource for research on the immune response to SARS-CoV-2. Sample metadata almost always included a de-identified subject ID, COVID-19 status, age in years and sex. Samples came from the ongoing ImmuneRACE study (first 160 participants) plus 1,254 subjects from 6 global collaborators. The material from the prospective study consisted of cDNA or gDNA derived from T cells, B-cell-depleted T cells, or PBMCs. Where available, HLA class I and class II types were obtained from metadata supplied by the sample provider rather than from assay-based typing. Here is what the overall study found, with its caveats: The amount of clinical and demographic metadata varied by source and participant and was provided uncurated.

Points on this clone: Its antigen remains undetermined. Per-base qualities were not stored, and no clone one base away is much larger.

Whole blood was collected in K2EDTA tubes by collaborating institutions according to the institutions' own protocols. For TCRbeta analysis, collaborator samples were shipped as frozen whole blood, as isolated PBMCs, or as DNA extracted from either sample type. TCRbeta CDR3 regions were amplified from genomic DNA by means of the immunoSEQ Assay, a bias-controlled multiplex PCR. On the study's bioinformatics: Nucleated cell counts per sample were estimated from amplification of reference gene primers within the assay. To quantify the absolute abundance of each unique TCRbeta CDR3 rearrangement, sequence reads were collapsed and filtered. For each sample, productive Simpson clonality was calculated as the square root of Simpson's diversity index across productive rearrangements. TCRdb provides this immuneACCESS table in a form limited to in-frame rearrangements. Some clones are lacking; in checked studies, under half of them reflect an unresolved V gene, and why the rest are absent is not known. The V and J calls and clone size were taken over from that table, and D and trimming were inferred from the DNA. The sample table contains about 140,000 clones; only one count was recorded for 85% to 90% of them. Under 7% of the sample is in the top ten clones.

This clonotype originated in a human donor in a cohort sampled during active COVID-19. Sequenced material: peripheral blood.

The CDR3 loop reads CASSSAGSSSYEQYF. The bases are TGCGCCAGCAGTTCAGCGGGATCGAGCTCCTACGAGCAGTACTTC. This chain is built from TRBV10-1 and TRBJ2-7; 7 junctional bases match TRBD2. Sequences WNHNN (CDR1) and SYGVQD (CDR2) are obtained from the germline V gene (reference sequence). At the junction V is shortened by 5 bases and J by 0 bases; bases outside the gene matches: 7. Taken from cysteine to phenylalanine, the CDR3 has 15 residues. The read is trimmed to its CDR3 DNA, 45 bases read in frame from base 1.